Listed here are 11 T cell receptor beta chains from one sample, sequenced in a study of CD8 T cells in ankylosing spondylitis. Study-wide points: Characteristic, it appeared, of ankylosing spondylitis blood was a TCR beta motif of eight or nine highly homologous variants.

These receptors have no known antigen. TCRdb re-analysed the 5' RACE reads in MiXCR, keeping a single row per CDR3 protein. The table lists some 700,000 distinct CDR3 sequences, 15% to 20% of them singletons. Sample: blood, either unsorted or a sorted T cell fraction (not recorded which). The receptors were sampled from a male donor with ankylosing spondylitis.

This chain joins TRBV6-1 and TRBJ2-3; the match to TRBD2 covers 7 bases. The germline CDR1 and CDR2 sequences are MNHNS and SASEGT. This CDR3 has 15 residues. V trimming: 6 bases; J trimming: 1 base; junction bases outside the gene matches: 7. CDR3 sequence: CASSLSGDGTDTQYF. The CDR3 DNA sequence: TGTGCCAGCAGCCTAAGCGGGGACGGCACAGATACGCAGTATTTT.

In this sample, this clonotype turned up a few times. V gene TRBV5-5 combines with J gene TRBJ1-1, with a possible D match to TRBD1 (5 bases). Trimming left V 4 bases short and J 3 bases short, with 13 bases between. Germline CDR1 reads SGHKS; CDR2 reads YYEKEE (reference sequence). The CDR3 spans 14 residues. CDR3 in amino acids: CASSKDLGDTEAFF. The DNA for the CDR3 is TGTGCCAGCAGCAAGGACTTAGGGGACACTGAAGCTTTCTTT.

The chain has TRBV4-3 and TRBJ2-2; D gene ambiguous. V was clipped by 3 bases and J by 4 bases, with 9 bases between them. Per germline, CDR1 LGHNA and CDR2 YSLEER. The CDR3 spans 14 residues. DNA for the CDR3: TGCGCCAGCAGCCATCGTGGCAGCACCGGGGAGCTGTTTTTT. This codes for CASSHRGSTGELFF.

The rearrangement uses TRBV6-6 and TRBJ1-2, with D uncertain. CDR1 is MNHNY and CDR2 is SVGAGI in the germline V gene (reference sequence). The CDR3 sequence is 11 residues long. The V and J ends lost 8 bases and 6 bases respectively, with 10 bases between them. The CDR3 coding sequence is TGTGCCAGCGGCAGACCAGATGGCTACACCTTC. This gives the protein CASGRPDGYTF.

This rearrangement joins TRBV7-9 to TRBJ2-7, with D maybe TRBD1 (6 bases). Looked up from germline, CDR1 is SEHNR and CDR2 is FQNEAQ (reference sequence). The CDR3 runs 16 residues. V dropped 3 bases and J dropped 0 bases, with 15 bases sitting between them. The CDR3 region is CASSFGQGGSSYEQYF. For the CDR3, the DNA is TGTGCCAGCAGCTTCGGACAAGGGGGAAGCTCCTACGAGCAGTACTTC.

This clonotype showed up many times. The chain recombines TRBV6-4 with TRBJ1-4, with D possibly matching TRBD1 (6 bases). Germline CDR1 is MRHNA and CDR2 is SNTAGT. CDR3 length: 16 residues. The V end lost 2 bases, the J end lost 8 bases, and 18 bases lay between the germline ends. CDR3 region: CASSDGCGGLREKLFF. CDR3 in DNA: TGTGCCAGCAGTGACGGTTGTGGGGGCCTTCGGGAAAAACTGTTTTTT.

For the CDR3, the DNA is TGTGCCAGCAGCCACGAACAGGGACTAGCGGGGCCCATTCAGTACTTC. It translates to CASSHEQGLAGPIQYF. V and J are TRBV4-2 and TRBJ2-4; 13 bases align to TRBD2. The V and J ends lost 3 bases and 9 bases, in that order; junction bases with no gene match: 8. CDR3 size: 16 residues. The germline V gene encodes CDR1 LGHNA and CDR2 YNFKEQ.

This sequence joins TRBV20-1 and TRBJ1-3; the D is unclear. From germline, CDR1 is DFQATT and CDR2 SNEGSKA (reference sequence). V shed 1 base and J shed 0 bases, with 13 bases lying between them. This CDR3 has 16 amino acids. The CDR3 DNA follows: TGCAGTGCTAGAGCCGGGATGGGTAGCTCTGGAAACACCATATATTTT. This encodes CSARAGMGSSGNTIYF.

The J gene is TRBJ2-4, the V gene TRBV7-2; D unresolved. Deletions cut 1 base from V and 9 bases from J, with 10 bases between. There are 13 residues in the CDR3. The germline V gene encodes CDR1 SGHTA and CDR2 FQGNSA. The CDR3 nucleotides read TGTGCCAGCAGCTTAGGAGCCCAAACCATTCAGTACTTC. It yields the protein CASSLGAQTIQYF.

V usage is TRBV20-1 and J usage is TRBJ2-1; 10 bases map to TRBD2. Germline-derived CDR1 and CDR2 are DFQATT and SNEGSKA (reference sequence). V trimming: 2 bases; J trimming: 4 bases; junction bases outside the gene matches: 2. The CDR3 runs 14 residues. Here the CDR3 DNA reads TGCAGTGCTAGACTTAGCGGGGGGTACAATGAGCAGTTCTTC. Translated, it gives CSARLSGGYNEQFF.

This clonotype has more than one count but fewer than ten. CDR3 nucleotide sequence: TGCAGCGTTGGGGCGGGAGGGACAGATACGCAGTATTTT. This codes for CSVGAGGTDTQYF. V is TRBV29-1 and J is TRBJ2-3; 9 positions agree with TRBD2. The junction had 2 bases not matched to a gene; V was cut back by 4 bases and J by 3 bases. The CDR3 runs to 13 residues. CDR1 is SQVTM and CDR2 is ANQGSEA in the germline V gene.